This paragraph reports one TCR beta chain. Its antigen is undetermined. For sorted subsets, roughly 210 ng DNA per replicate equaled about 30,000 T cell genomes. TCRdb's copy holds only in-frame clones and misses some; the assay was immunoSEQ multiplex PCR. The sample records roughly 2,000,000 clones, roughly 93% being singletons. This record comes from a study of shared clonotypes between healthy human individuals. Study-wide results and limits: Memory subsets generally showed lower estimated richness than naive subsets.

Naive CD8 isolation took CD45RO-negative cells positively selected for CCR7 and excluded terminally differentiated effector memory CD45RA+ cells. V was cut by 6 bases and J by 7 bases, with 21 bases left in between. The CDR3 has 14 amino acids. CDR1 and CDR2 (germline): SQVTM, ANQGSEA. This receptor was obtained from a man aged 18 to 35 in good health. Some clones in this sample may be carry-over from other donors' samples. The chain carries TRBV29-1 and TRBJ2-5; perhaps TRBD1 as D (6 bases). Specimen: naive CD8+ T cells from PBMCs. CDR3 nucleotide sequence: TGCAGCGTCTTGCCCCCCGAAACAGGGTGGACCCAGTACTTC. It encodes CSVLPPETGWTQYF.